This TCR beta chain was captured in a study of cytomegalovirus exposure and HLA in healthy donors. Points on this clone: The antigen is undetermined.

Whole-study findings and limits: There were some public TCRs occurring in many donors, but most TCR sequences were rare. In a later analysis, HLA-C alleles had the fewest associated TCRs, DRB1 alleles the most.

PCR employed 60 Vbeta and 13 Jbeta primers. In the authors' methods: A later analysis counted approximately 88 million unique TCR beta chains, 9.5 million to 12 million shared. Sequencing was performed with immunoSEQ multiplex PCR; in TCRdb, only in-frame clones are kept and a portion is missing. V, J and clone size are taken as reported in that table, and D and trimming were inferred from the DNA itself. The table lists tens of thousands of clones. Germline CDR1 is SGHRS and CDR2 is YFSETQ. The CDR3 runs 15 residues. V shed 4 bases, J shed 2 bases, and the junction held 4 bases outside the gene matches.

Specimen: PBMCs. The chain is built from TRBV5-1 and TRBJ2-7, with TRBD1 identical over 12 bases. The source of this sequence is a female donor in good health and CMV-seropositive. CDR3 nucleotide sequence: TGCGCCAGCAGCACGGGACAGGGGGCCCCCTACGAGCAGTACTTC. Its translation: CASSTGQGAPYEQYF.